The present T cell receptor beta chain was sequenced within a study of PD-1 blockade in mismatch repair-deficient tumors. The study, taken as a whole, reports: Rapid post-treatment expansion, then contraction, generally preceding radiologic response, marked tumor-resident clones.

In regard to this clone: Its specificity is unknown.

Here immunoSEQ multiplex PCR was the method, and the copy in TCRdb shows in-frame clones only, minus some. Counted here are some 110,000 clones, over 60% occurring once; the ten biggest clones make up about 5.1%. Every patient had mismatch repair deficiency by PCR or immunohistochemistry. The germline V and J ends were trimmed by 2 bases and 5 bases, with 16 bases remaining between them. Germline CDR1 is MNHNY and CDR2 is SVGAGI (reference sequence). CDR3 length: 15 amino acids. V is TRBV6-6 and J is TRBJ2-7, with D tentatively TRBD1 (7 bases). The sequenced sample was peripheral blood, obtained just over 59 weeks after starting pembrolizumab. The TCR sequence derives from an adult with mismatch repair-deficient cancer. The CDR3 spells CASSYAGQSVHEQYF. In DNA form, the CDR3 reads TGTGCCAGCAGTTACGCGGGACAGTCAGTCCACGAGCAGTACTTC.